Listed here are 18 T cell receptor beta chains from one sample, sequenced in a study of graft-versus-host responses after intestinal transplantation. No cognate antigen is known for these TCRs. Method: immunoSEQ multiplex PCR; TCRdb's copy keeps in-frame clones and lacks some. The sample includes around 97,000 clones, 91% of them seen just once. This material consisted of unstimulated CD4+ T cells sorted from spleen or lymph node cells, taken before transplant. These receptors all stem from a human donor who was the organ donor for an intestinal transplant.

This chain connects TRBV7-9 to TRBJ2-7; the match to TRBD2 covers 12 bases. From germline, CDR1 is SEHNR and CDR2 FQNEAQ (reference sequence). V lost 5 bases and J lost 2; bases outside the gene matches: 7. This CDR3 has 16 amino acids. For the CDR3, the DNA is TGTGCCAGCAGCAGAGAGACTAGCGGGGGCCCCTACGAGCAGTACTTC. Protein product: CASSRETSGGPYEQYF.

The chain combines TRBV4-2 with TRBJ1-2; 8 bases map to TRBD1. Germline values: CDR1 LGHNA, CDR2 YNFKEQ. The junction had 5 bases not matched to a gene; V was cut back by 3 bases and J by 5 bases. CDR3 length equals 14 residues. The CDR3 DNA follows: TGTGCCAGCAGCCAGGACAGGGAGGGTTATGGCTACACCTTC. It encodes CASSQDREGYGYTF.

The V gene is TRBV27, the J gene TRBJ2-5, with 9 bases matching TRBD1. The J call is doubtful: the DNA matches TRBJ2-7 better. Germline V lookup: CDR1 MNHEY, CDR2 SMNVEV (reference sequence). This CDR3 is built from 16 residues. CDR3 residues: CASRGKPTGGPYEQYF. Written as DNA, the CDR3 is TGTGCCAGCAGGGGAAAACCGACAGGGGGACCCTACGAGCAGTACTTC.

V usage is TRBV7-8 and J usage is TRBJ2-5; D not certain. The V gene's germline CDR1 is SGHVS and CDR2 FQNEAQ. The CDR3 is made up of 13 amino acids. Trimming cost V 5 bases and J 2 bases, with 9 bases left between them. The DNA for the CDR3 is TGTGCCAGCAGCCCAGACTTACAAGAGACCCAGTACTTC. The encoded protein is CASSPDLQETQYF.

The J gene is TRBJ1-2, the V gene TRBV19; D is possibly TRBD1 (5 bases). This CDR3 comprises 13 residues. Trimming cost V 3 bases and J 7 bases, with 12 bases left between them. From germline, CDR1 is LNHDA and CDR2 SQIVND (reference sequence). The CDR3 bases are TGTGCCAGTAGTATGATTTCAGGGATTGGCTACACCTTC. Residues: CASSMISGIGYTF.

The CDR3 nucleotides read TGTGCCAGCAGCTTAGTTAGCGGGGGGGTGGATACGCAGTATTTT. It encodes CASSLVSGGVDTQYF. The rearrangement links TRBV7-2 to TRBJ2-3; 11 bases agree with TRBD2. The CDR3 covers 15 residues. Germline V gene lookup returns CDR1 SGHTA and CDR2 FQGNSA. V shed 1 base and J 6 bases; nucleotides not matched to a gene: 3.

On this clone itself: The sample holds other DNA sequences that translate to the same CDR3. The chain links TRBV5-1 to TRBJ2-5, with 7 bases aligning to TRBD2. The ends lost 0 bases at V and 2 bases at J; junction bases unmatched: 7. This CDR3 has 16 amino acids. Germline V CDR1 and CDR2: SGHRS, YFSETQ. In DNA form, the CDR3 reads TGCGCCAGCAGCTTGGGGGGCGGGGGAACTCAAGAGACCCAGTACTTC. This codes for CASSLGGGGTQETQYF.

This chain links TRBV4-1 with TRBJ2-2; D is ambiguous. CDR1 is MGHRA and CDR2 is YSYEKL in the germline V gene. Trimming removed 0 bases at V and 0 bases at J, with 5 bases between. This CDR3 comprises 15 residues. The CDR3 here is CASSQDRSNTGELFF. CDR3 nucleotide sequence: TGCGCCAGCAGCCAAGACAGATCGAACACCGGGGAGCTGTTTTTT.

The genes are TRBV10-3 and TRBJ1-3; tentatively, D is TRBD1 (5 bases). The V gene lost 6 bases and the J gene lost 2 bases, with 8 bases spanning the gap. This CDR3 region has 13 residues. In germline, CDR1 is ENHRY, CDR2 SYGVKD. The CDR3 is CAIREGPGNTIYF. CDR3 coding DNA: TGTGCCATCAGGGAGGGGCCTGGAAACACCATATATTTT.

This chain uses TRBV4-2 with TRBJ2-1; 8 bases align to TRBD1. This CDR3 is built from 17 residues. In germline, CDR1 is LGHNA, CDR2 YNFKEQ. The junction had 13 bases not matched to a gene; V was cut back by 3 bases and J by 6 bases. CDR3 DNA sequence: TGTGCCAGCAGCCACATACCAGGGGGCGCGGTGTCCAATGAGCAGTTCTTC. Its translation: CASSHIPGGAVSNEQFF.

The genes are TRBV2 and TRBJ2-1, with 8 bases matching TRBD1. The germline CDR1 and CDR2 sequences are SNHLY and FYNNEI. The CDR3 extends over 15 amino acids. V was pared by 1 base and J by 7 bases, with 6 bases of the junction left unmatched. The chain's CDR3 is CASSEGFNRGNEQFF. In DNA, the CDR3 is TGTGCCAGCAGTGAAGGGTTTAACAGGGGGAATGAGCAGTTCTTC.

In its sample, this clone was seen once. The gene calls are TRBV5-4 and TRBJ1-3, with D possibly matching TRBD1 (5 bases). The CDR3 length is 13 residues. Trimming pared 1 base from V and 4 bases from J, leaving 6 bases between. CDR1 is SGHNT and CDR2 is YYREEE in the germline V gene (reference sequence). The CDR3 is CASSLTGGNTIYF. The CDR3 coding sequence is TGTGCCAGCAGCTTGACAGGAGGAAACACCATATATTTT.

The genes are TRBV27 and TRBJ1-2; possibly TRBD1 for D (6 bases). CDR1 is MNHEY and CDR2 is SMNVEV in the germline V gene (reference sequence). CDR3 length equals 16 residues. Trimming left V 3 bases short and J 4 bases short, with 18 bases between. The CDR3 coding sequence is TGTGCCAGCAGTTTGGGGACACCCCGGTTGGGCTATGGCTACACCTTC. It translates to CASSLGTPRLGYGYTF.

The J gene is TRBJ1-2, the V gene TRBV4-2, with 7 bases identical to TRBD1. The germline gives CDR1 LGHNA, CDR2 YNFKEQ. The CDR3 has 15 residues. Trimming at V came to 0 bases and at J to 4 bases, leaving 5 bases not matched to a gene. CDR3 nucleotides: TGTGCCAGCAGCCAAGATAGGGGGCGTTCCTATGGCTACACCTTC. Its translation: CASSQDRGRSYGYTF.

The rearrangement links TRBV4-2 to TRBJ2-1; 15 nucleotides align to TRBD2. The germline gives CDR1 LGHNA, CDR2 YNFKEQ. The trim removed 1 base at V and 0 bases at J, leaving 4 bases unmatched. The CDR3 loop spans 19 amino acids. The CDR3 sequence: CASSQGGLAGGASYNEQFF. In nucleotides, the CDR3 is TGTGCCAGCAGCCAAGGAGGACTAGCGGGGGGGGCCTCCTACAATGAGCAGTTCTTC.

The chain employs TRBV6-5 and TRBJ2-1; 8 bases agree with TRBD2. This CDR3 spans 15 amino acids. Germline-derived CDR1 and CDR2 are MNHEY and SVGAGI. After removal of 4 bases from V and 15 bases from J, the junction contained 17 bases not matched to a gene. This CDR3 reads CASSSIAGGPTTTFF. In DNA form, the CDR3 reads TGTGCCAGCAGTTCCATCGCGGGGGGCCCTACCACGACGTTCTTC.

This clone was seen once. The chain has TRBV4-3 and TRBJ2-4; tentatively, D is TRBD2 (6 bases). Germline V gene data show CDR1 as LGHNA and CDR2 as YSLEER. V lost 0 bases, J lost 8 bases, and 14 bases lay in between. CDR3 length: 15 residues. The CDR3 DNA reads TGCGCCAGCAGCCAAGAGGGGGTAGTAGCGGACATTCAGTACTTC. Its protein product is CASSQEGVVADIQYF.

The chain has TRBV6-1 and TRBJ1-5; D is perhaps TRBD1 (6 bases). V was cut by 6 bases and J by 1 base, with 7 bases left in between. Germline CDR1 MNHNS, CDR2 SASEGT. The CDR3 is 13 residues long. The CDR3 DNA is TGTGCCAGCAGAGACAGGAGCAATCAGCCCCAGCATTTT. Amino acid sequence: CASRDRSNQPQHF.